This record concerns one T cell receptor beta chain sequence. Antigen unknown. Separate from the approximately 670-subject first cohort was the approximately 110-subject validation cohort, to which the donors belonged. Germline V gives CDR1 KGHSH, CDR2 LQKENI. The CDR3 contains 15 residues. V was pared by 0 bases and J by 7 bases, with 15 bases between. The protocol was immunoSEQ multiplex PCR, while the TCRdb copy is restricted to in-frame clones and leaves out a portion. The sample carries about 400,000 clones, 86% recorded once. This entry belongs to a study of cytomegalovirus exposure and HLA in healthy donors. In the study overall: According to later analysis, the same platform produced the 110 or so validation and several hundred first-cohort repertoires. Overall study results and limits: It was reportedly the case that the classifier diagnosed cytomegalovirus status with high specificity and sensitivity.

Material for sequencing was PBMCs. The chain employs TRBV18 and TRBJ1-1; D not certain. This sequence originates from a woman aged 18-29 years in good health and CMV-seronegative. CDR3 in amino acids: CASSPPPLNFNEAFF. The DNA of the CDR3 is TGTGCCAGCTCACCACCACCATTGAACTTTAATGAAGCTTTCTTT. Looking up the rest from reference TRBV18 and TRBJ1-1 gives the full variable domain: NAGVMQNPRHLVRRRGQEARLRCSPMKGHSHVYWYRQLPEEGLKFMVYLQKENIIDESGMPKERFSAEFPKEGPSILRIQQVVRGDSAAYFCASSPPPLNFNEAFFGQGTRLTVV.